The rows below give T cell receptor beta chains drawn from one sample of a study of T-cell reconstitution after alpha-beta-depleted transplantation in children. TCRdb reprocessed the PCR reads with MiXCR, giving one entry per CDR3 protein. The table lists about 610,000 distinct CDR3 sequences, approximately 10% of them singletons. The sample here was PBMCs from the stem cell graft donor, taken from the stem cell graft. Every receptor here comes from a human donor who donated a stem cell graft to a child with acute myeloid leukemia. Both conserved end residues are part of each CDR3. D genes are given only for firm matches. Only part of the rows carry a size: once, few, many, or a class if the clone is expanded.

v_gene: TRBV28
d_gene: -
j_gene: TRBJ2-5
abundance: few
CDR3aa: CASKNIQETQYF

v_gene: TRBV24-1
d_gene: TRBD2
j_gene: TRBJ2-1
abundance: -
CDR3aa: CATSDPGTSGEDYNEQFF

v_gene: TRBV12-3/TRBV12-4
d_gene: -
j_gene: TRBJ1-1
abundance: many
CDR3aa: CASSFTSGTEAFF

v_gene: TRBV11-2
d_gene: -
j_gene: TRBJ2-3
abundance: few
CDR3aa: CASSTNGDTQYF

v_gene: TRBV28
d_gene: -
j_gene: TRBJ2-7
abundance: -
CDR3aa: CASALPYEQYF

v_gene: TRBV6-1
d_gene: -
j_gene: TRBJ2-6
abundance: many
CDR3aa: CASRGRVSSGANVLTF

v_gene: TRBV6-2/TRBV6-3
d_gene: -
j_gene: TRBJ1-3
abundance: few
CDR3aa: CASSYRHSGNTIYF

v_gene: TRBV20-1
d_gene: TRBD2
j_gene: TRBJ2-1
abundance: few
CDR3aa: CSPSGTSVYNEQFF

v_gene: TRBV28
d_gene: -
j_gene: TRBJ2-7
abundance: -
CDR3aa: CASIAAPGSVEQYF

v_gene: TRBV29-1
d_gene: -
j_gene: TRBJ2-1
abundance: many
CDR3aa: CSAGHSSYNEQFF

v_gene: TRBV5-6
d_gene: -
j_gene: TRBJ2-7
abundance: many
CDR3aa: CASSPISGQIYEQYF

v_gene: TRBV7-9
d_gene: -
j_gene: TRBJ2-3
abundance: -
CDR3aa: CASSPLATTQYF

v_gene: TRBV29-1
d_gene: -
j_gene: TRBJ2-1
abundance: -
CDR3aa: CSVSNRGIRRNEQFF

v_gene: TRBV28
d_gene: -
j_gene: TRBJ2-7
abundance: -
CDR3aa: CASSLQDLGKEQYF

v_gene: TRBV12-3/TRBV12-4
d_gene: -
j_gene: TRBJ1-3
abundance: many
CDR3aa: CASSSSSGNTIYF

v_gene: TRBV18
d_gene: -
j_gene: TRBJ2-7
abundance: -
CDR3aa: CASSQQVSAEQYF

v_gene: TRBV24-1
d_gene: -
j_gene: TRBJ1-5
abundance: many
CDR3aa: CATMGGTRNQPQHF

v_gene: TRBV28
d_gene: -
j_gene: TRBJ2-6
abundance: -
CDR3aa: CASSLGPPVPGANVLTF

v_gene: TRBV7-2
d_gene: -
j_gene: TRBJ2-7
abundance: few
CDR3aa: CASSLVPRLGGQYF

v_gene: TRBV12-5
d_gene: TRBD1
j_gene: TRBJ2-5
abundance: -
CDR3aa: CASGLVRTGGPETQYF

v_gene: TRBV29-1
d_gene: -
j_gene: TRBJ2-4
abundance: few
CDR3aa: CSVEPAAKNIQYF

v_gene: TRBV12-3/TRBV12-4
d_gene: -
j_gene: TRBJ2-1
abundance: many
CDR3aa: CASSLRLSPGINEQFF

v_gene: TRBV4-2
d_gene: -
j_gene: TRBJ2-3
abundance: few
CDR3aa: CASSQEYGGDTQYF

v_gene: TRBV7-9
d_gene: -
j_gene: TRBJ1-2
abundance: few
CDR3aa: CASSSGAGGYTF

v_gene: TRBV10-3
d_gene: TRBD2
j_gene: TRBJ2-5
abundance: few
CDR3aa: CAISDQAGVETQYF

v_gene: TRBV9
d_gene: -
j_gene: TRBJ2-1
abundance: few
CDR3aa: CASSVEGLPLNEQFF

v_gene: TRBV5-1
d_gene: -
j_gene: TRBJ1-1
abundance: -
CDR3aa: CASSLAASNTEAFF

v_gene: TRBV15
d_gene: -
j_gene: TRBJ2-7
abundance: many
CDR3aa: CATRGRASHEQYF

v_gene: TRBV6-1
d_gene: -
j_gene: TRBJ2-7
abundance: many
CDR3aa: CASSPLSGYEQYF

v_gene: TRBV30
d_gene: -
j_gene: TRBJ1-3
abundance: -
CDR3aa: CAWSEEGLSGNTIYF

v_gene: TRBV7-9
d_gene: TRBD1
j_gene: TRBJ2-1
abundance: many
CDR3aa: CASSLGSGTGHNEQFF

v_gene: TRBV27
d_gene: -
j_gene: TRBJ2-1
abundance: few
CDR3aa: CASSTHNRENEQFF

v_gene: TRBV25-1
d_gene: -
j_gene: TRBJ2-5
abundance: -
CDR3aa: CASSAGSPHGETQYF

v_gene: TRBV12-3/TRBV12-4
d_gene: -
j_gene: TRBJ2-1
abundance: -
CDR3aa: CASSFKEWAYNEQFF

v_gene: TRBV12-3/TRBV12-4
d_gene: -
j_gene: TRBJ1-5
abundance: few
CDR3aa: CASSSVLGGYQPQHF

v_gene: TRBV4-2
d_gene: TRBD2
j_gene: TRBJ2-7
abundance: few
CDR3aa: CASSQEGGLAGGEQYF

v_gene: TRBV30
d_gene: TRBD1
j_gene: TRBJ2-7
abundance: many
CDR3aa: CAWTGGEQYF

v_gene: TRBV14
d_gene: -
j_gene: TRBJ2-7
abundance: few
CDR3aa: CASSPVMSSYEQYF

v_gene: TRBV27
d_gene: -
j_gene: TRBJ2-7
abundance: many
CDR3aa: CASSPRGLENYEQYF

v_gene: TRBV21-1
d_gene: -
j_gene: TRBJ2-7
abundance: -
CDR3aa: CASSSPAYHYEQYF

v_gene: TRBV27
d_gene: TRBD1
j_gene: TRBJ2-1
abundance: few
CDR3aa: CASSPSQGAGGGNEQFF

v_gene: TRBV28
d_gene: TRBD1
j_gene: TRBJ2-1
abundance: many
CDR3aa: CASSLSGTGLFF